The 32 T cell receptor beta chains in this list originate from one sample, sequenced in a study of T cells after yellow fever vaccination. TCRdb re-derived calls from the 5' RACE reads in MiXCR, one entry per CDR3 protein. The table has 200,000 to 300,000 distinct CDR3 sequences, 5.5% to 8.5% seen once. Sequencing was performed on CD4+ T cells sorted from PBMCs, taken on the day of the yellow fever booster vaccination. The receptors were gathered from a young man who received the YFV17D yellow fever vaccine.

This clonotype was found many times. This sequence joins TRBV28 and TRBJ1-2; possibly TRBD1 for D (6 bases). Per germline, CDR1 MDHEN and CDR2 SYDVKM. The CDR3 runs 16 residues. Between the trimmed V and J ends, which lost 2 bases and 7 bases, there was a span of 20 bases. DNA for the CDR3: TGTGCCAGCAGTTTAAAAAAGGGGGGCTTGGGTTCTGGCTACACCTTC. This gives the protein CASSLKKGGLGSGYTF.

The V and J genes are TRBV29-1 and TRBJ2-3; TRBD2 matches 14 bases. CDR3 size: 15 residues. V dropped 4 bases and J dropped 4; count of bases not matched to a gene: 4. The germline gives CDR1 SQVTM, CDR2 ANQGSEA. CDR3 nucleotide sequence: TGCAGCGTTGCCGGGACTAGCGGGAGCCCAGATACGCAGTATTTT. Translation gives CSVAGTSGSPDTQYF.

This chain joins TRBV4-3 and TRBJ2-1, with D possibly being TRBD2 (5 bases). V lost 5 bases to trimming and J lost 8 bases, with 19 bases between them. Germline CDR1 reads LGHNA; CDR2 reads YSLEER. The CDR3 covers 15 residues. As DNA, the CDR3 is TGCGCCAGCAGCTCGGGGTATACGACCTCAGATGAGCAGTTCTTC. Encoded protein: CASSSGYTTSDEQFF.

This clonotype was counted ten times or more. The chain has TRBV28 and TRBJ2-7; unclear D gene. V was cut by 6 bases and J by 3 bases, with 9 bases left in between. This CDR3 region has 12 residues. Germline lookup yields CDR1 MDHEN and CDR2 SYDVKM. Here the CDR3 DNA reads TGTGCCAGCAGGCAAGGGTACTACGAGCAGTACTTC. This codes for CASRQGYYEQYF. Drawing the rest from reference TRBV28 and TRBJ2-7, the complete variable domain is DVKVTQSSRYLVKRTGEKVFLECVQDMDHENMFWYRQDPGLGLRLIYFSYDVKMKEKGDIPEGYSVSREKKERFSLILESASTNQTSMYLCASRQGYYEQYFGPGTRLTVT.

The J gene is TRBJ2-7, the V gene TRBV5-1; no firm D call. The V gene's germline CDR1 is SGHRS and CDR2 YFSETQ. There are 17 residues in the CDR3. Between the trimmed V and J ends, which lost 4 bases and 3 bases, there was a span of 23 bases. The CDR3 DNA sequence: TGCGCCAGCAGCACTACGGGCCCTTTTGGTCCTGACTACGAGCAGTACTTC. It translates to CASSTTGPFGPDYEQYF.

The DNA for the CDR3 is TGCGCCAGCAGCTTGGAAGACTACGAGCAGTTCTTC. Protein: CASSLEDYEQFF. The rearrangement joins TRBV5-1 to TRBJ2-1, with D possibly matching TRBD2 (5 bases). CDR1 and CDR2 (germline): SGHRS, YFSETQ. Trimming removed 0 bases at V and 10 bases at J, with 8 bases between. This CDR3 has 12 residues.

This clonotype was counted at least ten times. The chain couples TRBV20-1 to TRBJ2-5, with unresolved D. The ends were cut back, 6 bases at V and 6 bases at J, with 20 bases in the middle. The CDR3 has 14 amino acids. Germline CDR1 reads DFQATT; CDR2 reads SNEGSKA (reference sequence). As DNA, the CDR3 is TGCAGTGCAGCCCTGTCGTCGGATAGTAAGACCCAGTACTTC. Translated: CSAALSSDSKTQYF.

In this sample, this clonotype turned up many times. The V gene is TRBV20-1, the J gene TRBJ1-5; 9 nucleotides line up with TRBD1. The CDR3 consists of 15 residues. From germline, CDR1 is DFQATT and CDR2 SNEGSKA (reference sequence). The junction had 8 bases not matched to a gene; V was cut back by 5 bases and J by 3 bases. The CDR3 DNA sequence: TGCAGTGCTCCCGGGACAGGGAGGCCCAATCAGCCCCAGCATTTT. The encoded protein is CSAPGTGRPNQPQHF.

This clonotype was counted between two and nine times. This rearrangement joins TRBV10-3 to TRBJ2-5; TRBD2 agrees at 7 bases. The CDR3 is 13 residues long. Germline V gene lookup returns CDR1 ENHRY and CDR2 SYGVKD. V shed 9 bases and J 5 bases; nucleotides not matched to a gene: 9. The CDR3 spells CAIRISGMETQYF. CDR3 coding DNA: TGTGCCATTCGGATAAGCGGGATGGAGACCCAGTACTTC.

This clonotype has a handful of counts. The chain couples TRBV20-1 to TRBJ2-5; TRBD2 matches 13 bases. CDR1 is DFQATT, CDR2 SNEGSKA, per germline (reference sequence). Trimming cost V 2 bases and J 7 bases; bases outside gene matches: 7. CDR3 size: 15 residues. This CDR3 reads CSARLTSGRAGTQYF. CDR3 DNA: TGCAGTGCTAGACTTACTAGCGGGAGGGCTGGGACCCAGTACTTC.

This clonotype appeared a single time. A read error may explain this, as a much larger clone is one base away. This chain's CDR3 is CASSPGSDYEQYF. Written as DNA, the CDR3 is TGTGCCAGCAGTCCTGGGTCAGACTACGAGCAGTACTTC. The chain joins TRBV7-9 to TRBJ2-7, with D unclear. V lost 6 bases to trimming and J lost 3 bases, with 12 bases between them. The CDR3 is made up of 13 amino acids. Germline V lookup: CDR1 SEHNR, CDR2 FQNEAQ (reference sequence).

V gene TRBV7-2 combines with J gene TRBJ2-7; D remains unclear. In germline, CDR1 is SGHTA, CDR2 FQGNSA. Trimming pared 4 bases from V and 7 bases from J, leaving 11 bases between. The CDR3 spans 12 residues. As DNA, the CDR3 is TGTGCCAGCAGCTCCGTTTTGGAGGAGCAGTACTTC. It encodes CASSSVLEEQYF.

The CDR3 spells CASSPGVNEQYF. The CDR3 DNA follows: TGTGCCAGCAGTCCCGGGGTAAACGAGCAGTACTTC. The rearrangement uses TRBV12-3 or TRBV12-4 and TRBJ2-7; perhaps TRBD2 as D (5 bases). The CDR3 is made up of 12 amino acids. Trimming cost V 5 bases and J 5 bases, with 10 bases left between them.

This clonotype appeared a few times. The genes are TRBV6-1 and TRBJ1-2; D is ambiguous. CDR3 length equals 14 residues. The germline V gene encodes CDR1 MNHNS and CDR2 SASEGT. Trimming took 8 bases from V and 0 from J, leaving 13 bases between them. CDR3 sequence: CASSPESANYGYTF. In DNA form, the CDR3 reads TGTGCCAGCTCACCGGAATCAGCTAACTATGGCTACACCTTC.

The chain couples TRBV29-1 to TRBJ2-1; D unclear. Germline loops: CDR1 SQVTM, CDR2 ANQGSEA. The CDR3 is 12 amino acids. V was pared by 6 bases and J by 8 bases, with 14 bases between. The CDR3 here is CSVDGPVDEQFF. As DNA, the CDR3 is TGCAGCGTCGACGGCCCGGTTGATGAGCAGTTCTTC.

The chain joins TRBV5-1 to TRBJ2-5; TRBD2 agrees at 7 bases. This CDR3 has 15 amino acids. Trimming at V came to 1 base and at J to 2 bases, leaving 5 bases not matched to a gene. Germline CDR1 SGHRS, CDR2 YFSETQ. CDR3 sequence reads: CASSLQRGRQETQYF. Written as DNA, the CDR3 is TGCGCCAGCAGCTTGCAGCGGGGCAGGCAAGAGACCCAGTACTTC.

The chain couples TRBV24-1 to TRBJ2-5, with 10 bases that match TRBD1. The trim removed 6 bases at V and 4 bases at J, leaving 7 bases unmatched. CDR1 and CDR2 (germline): KGHDR, SFDVKD. The CDR3 length is 15 residues. The CDR3 sequence: CATSRTGGTGETQYF. For the CDR3, the DNA is TGTGCCACCAGTAGGACAGGGGGAACGGGAGAGACCCAGTACTTC.

This clonotype has at least ten counts. V usage is TRBV20-1 and J usage is TRBJ2-3, with TRBD2 identical over 8 bases. The CDR3 length is 15 residues. The V gene end was trimmed by 3 bases and the J gene end by 0 bases; junction bases not matched to a gene: 5. CDR1 is DFQATT and CDR2 is SNEGSKA in the germline V gene (reference sequence). The DNA for the CDR3 is TGCAGTGCTAGTCCTGCTAGCGGGAGCACAGATACGCAGTATTTT. This encodes CSASPASGSTDTQYF.

This chain links TRBV4-2 with TRBJ1-5, with D tentatively TRBD1 (6 bases). Trimming took 0 bases from V and 8 from J, leaving 8 bases between them. Germline CDR1 is LGHNA and CDR2 is YNFKEQ. The CDR3 is made up of 13 amino acids. The CDR3 nucleotides read TGTGCCAGCAGCCAAGATAGGGGGAAGCCCCAGCATTTT. Translating gives CASSQDRGKPQHF.

The genes are TRBV7-2 and TRBJ1-1; 12 positions match TRBD1. The CDR3 runs 15 residues. Per germline, CDR1 SGHTA and CDR2 FQGNSA. The ends lost 6 bases at V and 10 bases at J; junction bases unmatched: 12. Here the CDR3 DNA reads TGTGCCAGCAGATTACCGGGACAGGGGGCTGGCGGAGCTTTCTTT. This sequence encodes CASRLPGQGAGGAFF.

The chain recombines TRBV19 with TRBJ2-1; 11 nucleotides line up with TRBD1. Germline CDR1 is LNHDA and CDR2 is SQIVND (reference sequence). The CDR3 length is 15 residues. The trim removed 6 bases at V and 4 bases at J, leaving 5 bases unmatched. CDR3 loop: CASRGDRGAYNEQFF. The DNA of the CDR3 is TGTGCCAGTAGGGGGGACAGGGGGGCTTACAATGAGCAGTTCTTC.

V and J are TRBV7-9 and TRBJ1-6; D is possibly TRBD1 (6 bases). CDR1 is SEHNR, CDR2 FQNEAQ, per germline (reference sequence). This CDR3 region has 13 residues. The germline V and J ends were trimmed by 2 bases and 8 bases, with 7 bases remaining between them. CDR3 sequence (DNA): TGTGCCAGCAGCTTACAGGGGTATTCACCCCTCCACTTT. This sequence encodes CASSLQGYSPLHF.

This clonotype has just a few counts. This chain joins TRBV20-1 and TRBJ2-1; the D is unclear. CDR1 and CDR2 from the germline V gene are DFQATT and SNEGSKA (reference sequence). This CDR3 comprises 15 residues. Trimming removed 5 bases at V and 0 bases at J, with 14 bases between. CDR3 in amino acids: CSAPSDTNSYNEQFF. CDR3 DNA: TGCAGTGCTCCCTCCGACACCAACTCCTACAATGAGCAGTTCTTC.

The chain employs TRBV7-6 and TRBJ2-7; no clear D. V lost 5 bases, J lost 4 bases, and 15 bases lay in between. Per germline, CDR1 SGHVS and CDR2 FNYEAQ. This CDR3 has 14 residues. CDR3 DNA sequence: TGTGCCAGCAGCCCCTCCGTGGGCAAGTACGAGCAGTACTTC. Translating it yields CASSPSVGKYEQYF.

The CDR3 sequence: CSARVPQGSGNTIYF. The CDR3 nucleotides are TGCAGTGCTAGAGTTCCCCAGGGGTCCGGAAACACCATATATTTT. J is TRBJ1-3 and V is TRBV20-1; D possibly corresponds to TRBD1 (6 bases). Germline-derived CDR1 and CDR2 are DFQATT and SNEGSKA (reference sequence). The V end lost 1 base, the J end lost 4 bases, and 14 bases lay between the germline ends. The CDR3 consists of 15 residues.

This clonotype has a count of ten or more. The genes are TRBV7-9 and TRBJ2-1; TRBD2 might be the D (6 bases). This CDR3 is built from 15 residues. CDR1 and CDR2 from the germline V gene are SEHNR and FQNEAQ (reference sequence). V shed 5 bases and J shed 8 bases, with 19 bases lying between them. Here the CDR3 reads CASSPTGVGGHEQFF. In DNA form, the CDR3 reads TGTGCCAGCAGCCCCACGGGAGTGGGAGGACATGAGCAGTTCTTC.

As concerns this clonotype: A much larger clone differs by one base, so this may be a read error. The V gene is TRBV4-2, the J gene TRBJ2-1; D gene ambiguous. CDR3 length: 13 residues. Germline loops: CDR1 LGHNA, CDR2 YNFKEQ. The CDR3 loop reads CAISPTVLDEQFF. Here the CDR3 DNA reads TGTGCCATCAGCCCGACGGTGTTGGATGAGCAGTTCTTC.

This clonotype occurred many times. The chain combines TRBV6-5 with TRBJ1-3; D unresolved. The CDR3 covers 14 residues. The V and J ends lost 2 bases and 4 bases respectively, with 9 bases between them. Germline V gene sequence: CDR1 MNHEY, CDR2 SVGAGI. CDR3 sequence: CASSYIGRGNTIYF. CDR3 coding DNA: TGTGCCAGCAGTTACATTGGACGGGGAAACACCATATATTTT.

In this sample, this clonotype turned up many times. The chain uses TRBV28 and TRBJ2-6; 8 bases fit TRBD1. V lost 6 bases, J lost 2 bases, and 3 bases stayed unmatched. CDR1 is MDHEN and CDR2 is SYDVKM in the germline V gene. This CDR3 has 15 residues. CDR3 bases: TGTGCCAGCAGGACGACAGGGGCTGGGGCCAACGTCCTGACTTTC. Its translation is CASRTTGAGANVLTF. Filled out from reference TRBV28 and TRBJ2-6, the complete variable domain reads DVKVTQSSRYLVKRTGEKVFLECVQDMDHENMFWYRQDPGLGLRLIYFSYDVKMKEKGDIPEGYSVSREKKERFSLILESASTNQTSMYLCASRTTGAGANVLTFGAGSRLTVL.

This clonotype was seen many times. J is TRBJ2-1 and V is TRBV7-8, with TRBD2 matching over 8 bases. The V and J ends lost 2 bases and 8 bases, in that order; junction bases with no gene match: 8. The germline gives CDR1 SGHVS, CDR2 FQNEAQ. The CDR3 has 15 amino acids. CDR3 DNA: TGTGCCAGCAGCTTATCAACGGGAGGGGTCTATGAGCAGTTCTTC. As protein: CASSLSTGGVYEQFF.

Only a few counts were recorded for this clonotype. The chain has TRBV2 and TRBJ2-6; weak D call: TRBD2 (5 bases). The CDR3 sequence is 17 residues long. Germline CDR1 reads SNHLY; CDR2 reads FYNNEI. V lost 7 bases and J lost 1, with 17 bases in between. CDR3: CASKEARSSSGANVLTF. The CDR3 bases are TGTGCCAGCAAGGAGGCCAGGTCATCTTCTGGGGCCAACGTCCTGACTTTC.

This clonotype was observed at least ten times. The gene calls are TRBV14 and TRBJ2-7; 8 bases line up with TRBD2. There are 16 residues in the CDR3. Germline V gives CDR1 SGHDN, CDR2 FVKESK. The V segment lost 0 bases and the J segment 0 bases; nucleotides outside the gene matches: 4. This CDR3 is CASSQEDGRASYEQYF. CDR3 DNA: TGTGCCAGCAGCCAAGAAGACGGGAGGGCCTCCTACGAGCAGTACTTC.